This T cell receptor beta chain was sequenced in a study of control samples from healthy donors and cancer patients. The sample holds one count of this clone. Assay used: immunoSEQ multiplex PCR; TCRdb lists only in-frame clones, some missing. The sample includes approximately 170,000 clones, around 91% of them seen just once. The sample was blood. The TCR sequence derives from a woman aged 45-65 years in good health.

CDR3 DNA: TGTGCCAGCGGGTCGTTGGGAACAGATACGCAGTATTTT. Its protein product is CASGSLGTDTQYF. V and J are TRBV2 and TRBJ2-3, with D hard to call. Germline assignment: CDR1 SNHLY and CDR2 FYNNEI. The CDR3 has 13 amino acids. Trimming took 8 bases from V and 3 from J, leaving 12 bases between them. The full variable domain, with the rest looked up from reference TRBV2 and TRBJ2-3, is EPEVTQTPSHQVTQMGQEVILRCVPISNHLYFYWYRQILGQKVEFLVSFYNNEISEKSEIFDDQFSVERPDGSNFTLKIRSTKLEDSAMYFCASGSLGTDTQYFGPGTRLTVL.